A single sample is the source of the 11 T cell receptor beta chains below, sequenced in a study of Ad26.COV2.S vaccination and SARS-CoV-2 variants. Clones were sequenced by immunoSEQ multiplex PCR, and TCRdb holds only the in-frame ones, with some missing. The sample has nearly 400,000 clones, about 91% seen once; the top ten hold 1.9%. This sample's treatment: about 20 received Ad26.COV2.S at low or high dose, single or two shots; roughly 5 received placebo; per-sample allocation not given. Samples analyzed were those drawn on day 63 after the first vaccine or placebo injection. The material was peripheral blood, obtained in a trial of Ad26.COV2.S vaccine versus placebo. The receptor set was obtained from a person aged 18-65 years who received the Ad26.COV2.S COVID-19 vaccine or a placebo.

V usage is TRBV7-2 and J usage is TRBJ2-3, with 14 bases matching TRBD2. CDR3 length equals 19 residues. CDR1 is SGHTA and CDR2 is FQGNSA in the germline V gene. The J segment lost 0 bases and the V segment lost 1 base, leaving 6 bases of the junction unmatched. CDR3 coding DNA: TGTGCCAGCAGCTTAGACCGCGGACTAGCGGGAGGCAGCACAGATACGCAGTATTTT. This gives the protein CASSLDRGLAGGSTDTQYF.

The chain has TRBV4-1 and TRBJ2-5; possible D gene TRBD1, 6 bases. The CDR3 has 14 amino acids. In germline, CDR1 is MGHRA, CDR2 YSYEKL. Trimming left V 4 bases short and J 4 bases short, with 13 bases between. CDR3 amino acids: CASSPTGQGETQYF. The DNA for the CDR3 is TGCGCCAGCAGCCCTACAGGGCAGGGAGAGACCCAGTACTTC.

The V and J genes are TRBV19 and TRBJ2-7, with D possibly TRBD2 on 6 matching bases. Trimming removed 4 bases at V and 3 bases at J, with 19 bases between. This CDR3 has 16 amino acids. The germline V gene encodes CDR1 LNHDA and CDR2 SQIVND (reference sequence). The CDR3 bases are TGTGCCAGTAGTAGGAACTTCGTCGGAGGGGTCTACGAGCAGTACTTC. It encodes CASSRNFVGGVYEQYF.

The chain uses TRBV19 and TRBJ2-2, with unresolved D. With 6 bases removed from V and 4 bases from J, the gap between germline ends came to 3 bases. CDR3 length: 11 residues. CDR1 LNHDA and CDR2 SQIVND come from the germline V gene (reference sequence). The DNA for the CDR3 is TGTGCCAGTAGCCGCACCGGGGAGCTGTTTTTT. Translation gives CASSRTGELFF.

The V gene is TRBV2, the J gene TRBJ2-7; TRBD2 is a possible D gene (5 bases). Germline V lookup: CDR1 SNHLY, CDR2 FYNNEI. The germline V and J ends were trimmed by 5 bases and 0 bases, with 20 bases remaining between them. CDR3 size: 17 residues. The CDR3, as DNA: TGTGCCAGCAGTCACGCCCCTAATGGACGGGACTCCTACGAGCAGTACTTC. It translates to CASSHAPNGRDSYEQYF.

This rearrangement joins TRBV4-2 to TRBJ1-1; D remains ambiguous. Trimming took 0 bases from V and 4 from J, leaving 6 bases between them. The CDR3 totals 13 residues. Germline V CDR1 and CDR2: LGHNA, YNFKEQ. This CDR3 is CASSQDSRTEAFF. The CDR3 DNA follows: TGTGCCAGCAGCCAAGATTCGCGCACTGAAGCTTTCTTT.

The chain employs TRBV27 and TRBJ2-5; D gene ambiguous. Germline V gene lookup returns CDR1 MNHEY and CDR2 SMNVEV (reference sequence). V was trimmed by 3 bases and J by 5 bases, leaving 13 bases between them. The CDR3 has 14 residues. The CDR3 here is CASSFLGVGETQYF. The CDR3 DNA reads as TGTGCCAGCAGTTTTTTAGGAGTAGGGGAGACCCAGTACTTC.

The chain joins TRBV28 to TRBJ1-5; D gene ambiguous. This CDR3 region has 11 residues. Looked up from germline, CDR1 is MDHEN and CDR2 is SYDVKM. Trimming left V 4 bases short and J 5 bases short, with 3 bases between. The CDR3: CASSSDQPQHF. Here the CDR3 DNA reads TGTGCCAGCAGTTCAGATCAGCCCCAGCATTTT.

This clone came up once. This chain links TRBV27 with TRBJ2-3; TRBD1 agrees at 9 bases. Germline V gives CDR1 MNHEY, CDR2 SMNVEV (reference sequence). The CDR3 runs to 15 residues. Unmatched junction bases numbered 6, after V lost 5 bases and J lost 3 bases. The CDR3 nucleotides read TGTGCCAGCAGTCCTGGGACAGGGCGGACAGATACGCAGTATTTT. Translated: CASSPGTGRTDTQYF.

The chain carries TRBV9 and TRBJ2-1; D is undetermined. The CDR3 contains 15 residues. Germline V gene data show CDR1 as SGDLS and CDR2 as YYNGEE. The V end lost 0 bases, the J end lost 4 bases, and 11 bases lay between the germline ends. The CDR3 DNA reads TGTGCCAGCAGCGTAGATCCCTATAGGTACAATGAGCAGTTCTTC. Amino acid sequence: CASSVDPYRYNEQFF.

This clone has just one count. V and J are TRBV5-6 and TRBJ2-3; 7 bases are shared with TRBD2. This CDR3 spans 17 amino acids. V lost 2 bases to trimming and J lost 2 bases; unmatched junction nucleotides: 11. The germline CDR1 and CDR2 sequences are SGHDT and YYEEEE. CDR3 in DNA: TGTGCCAGCAGCTTAGCCTCTGGGCGGGAGAACACAGATACGCAGTATTTT. It encodes CASSLASGRENTDTQYF.